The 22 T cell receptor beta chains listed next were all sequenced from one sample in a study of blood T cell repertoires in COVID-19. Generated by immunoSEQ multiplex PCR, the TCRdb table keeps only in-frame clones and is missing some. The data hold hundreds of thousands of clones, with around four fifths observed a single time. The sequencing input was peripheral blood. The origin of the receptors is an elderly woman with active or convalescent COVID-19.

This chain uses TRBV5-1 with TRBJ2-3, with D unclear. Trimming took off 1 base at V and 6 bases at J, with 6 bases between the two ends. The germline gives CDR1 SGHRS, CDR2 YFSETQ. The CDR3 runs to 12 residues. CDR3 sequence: CASSLPRDTQYF. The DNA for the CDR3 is TGCGCCAGCAGCTTGCCTCGGGATACGCAGTATTTT.

This CDR3 reads CASSLGVAGTDTQYF. The CDR3, as DNA: TGTGCCAGCAGTCTAGGGGTAGCCGGCACAGATACGCAGTATTTT. The chain has TRBV27 and TRBJ2-3; D is perhaps TRBD1 (5 bases). Germline V lookup: CDR1 MNHEY, CDR2 SMNVEV (reference sequence). The CDR3 consists of 15 residues. Trimming pared 5 bases from V and 1 base from J, leaving 13 bases between.

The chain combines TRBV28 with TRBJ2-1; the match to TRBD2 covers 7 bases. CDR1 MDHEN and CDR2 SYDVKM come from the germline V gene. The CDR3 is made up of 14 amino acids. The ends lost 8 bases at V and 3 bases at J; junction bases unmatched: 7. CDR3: CASSPGGFYNEQFF. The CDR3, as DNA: TGTGCCAGCTCTCCGGGGGGTTTCTACAATGAGCAGTTCTTC.

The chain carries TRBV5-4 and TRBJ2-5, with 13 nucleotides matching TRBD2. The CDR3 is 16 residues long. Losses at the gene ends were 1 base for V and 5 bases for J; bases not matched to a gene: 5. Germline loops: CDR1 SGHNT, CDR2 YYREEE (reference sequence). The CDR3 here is CASSLTSGRAVETQYF. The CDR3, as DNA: TGTGCCAGCAGCTTGACTAGCGGGAGGGCCGTGGAGACCCAGTACTTC.

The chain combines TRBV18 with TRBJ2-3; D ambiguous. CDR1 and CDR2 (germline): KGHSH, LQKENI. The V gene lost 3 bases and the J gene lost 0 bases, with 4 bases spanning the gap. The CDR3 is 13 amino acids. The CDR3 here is CASSPTSTDTQYF. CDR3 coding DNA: TGTGCCAGCTCACCGACTAGCACAGATACGCAGTATTTT.

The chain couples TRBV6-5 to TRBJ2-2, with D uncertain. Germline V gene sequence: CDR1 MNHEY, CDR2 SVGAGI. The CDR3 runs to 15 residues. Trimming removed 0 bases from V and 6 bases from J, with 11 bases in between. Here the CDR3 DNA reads TGTGCCAGCAGTTACTCAAATTTGGTAGCCGGGGAGCTGTTTTTT. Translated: CASSYSNLVAGELFF.

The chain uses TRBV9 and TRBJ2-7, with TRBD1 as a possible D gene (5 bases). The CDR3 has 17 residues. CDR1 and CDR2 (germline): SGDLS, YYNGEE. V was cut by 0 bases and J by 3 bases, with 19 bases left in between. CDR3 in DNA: TGTGCCAGCAGCGTAGCCCCTCTAGGGGATGTTGGCTACGAGCAGTACTTC. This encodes CASSVAPLGDVGYEQYF. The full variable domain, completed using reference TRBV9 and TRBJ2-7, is DSGVTQTPKHLITATGQRVTLRCSPRSGDLSVYWYQQSLDQGLQFLIQYYNGEERAKGNILERFSAQQFPDLHSELNLSSLELGDSALYFCASSVAPLGDVGYEQYFGPGTRLTVT.

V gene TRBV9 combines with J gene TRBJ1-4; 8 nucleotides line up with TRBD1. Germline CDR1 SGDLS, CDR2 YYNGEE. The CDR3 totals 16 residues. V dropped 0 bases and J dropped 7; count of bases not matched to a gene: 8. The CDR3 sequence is CASSVGRGQGGEKLFF. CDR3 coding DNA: TGTGCCAGCAGCGTAGGACGTGGACAGGGTGGTGAAAAACTGTTTTTT.

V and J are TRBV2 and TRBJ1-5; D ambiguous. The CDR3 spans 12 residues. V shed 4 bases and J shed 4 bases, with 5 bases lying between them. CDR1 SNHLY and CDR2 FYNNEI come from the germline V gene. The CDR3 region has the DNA TGTGCCAGCAGTGGGAGAAATCAGCCCCAGCATTTT. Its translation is CASSGRNQPQHF. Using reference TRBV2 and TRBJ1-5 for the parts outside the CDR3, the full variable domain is EPEVTQTPSHQVTQMGQEVILRCVPISNHLYFYWYRQILGQKVEFLVSFYNNEISEKSEIFDDQFSVERPDGSNFTLKIRSTKLEDSAMYFCASSGRNQPQHFGDGTRLSIL.

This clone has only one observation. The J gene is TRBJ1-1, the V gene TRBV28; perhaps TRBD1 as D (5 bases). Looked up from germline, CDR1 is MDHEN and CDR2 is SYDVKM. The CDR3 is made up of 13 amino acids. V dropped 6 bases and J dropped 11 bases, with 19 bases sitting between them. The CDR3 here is CASSSMSGGFAFF. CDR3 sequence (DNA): TGTGCCAGCAGCTCCATGTCCGGGGGGTTCGCTTTCTTT.

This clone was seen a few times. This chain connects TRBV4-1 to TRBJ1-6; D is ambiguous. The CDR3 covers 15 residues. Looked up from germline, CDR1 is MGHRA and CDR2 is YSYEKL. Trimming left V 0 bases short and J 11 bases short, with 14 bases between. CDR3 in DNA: TGCGCCAGCAGCCAAGAGGGAGTAGGGAGGGCACCCCTCCACTTT. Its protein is CASSQEGVGRAPLHF.

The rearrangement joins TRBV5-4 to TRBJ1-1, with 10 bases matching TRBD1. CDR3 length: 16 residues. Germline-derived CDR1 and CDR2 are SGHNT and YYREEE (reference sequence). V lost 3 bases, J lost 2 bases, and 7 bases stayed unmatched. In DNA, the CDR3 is TGTGCCAGCAGCTCCAGAAAGACAGGGGGCAACACTGAAGCTTTCTTT. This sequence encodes CASSSRKTGGNTEAFF.

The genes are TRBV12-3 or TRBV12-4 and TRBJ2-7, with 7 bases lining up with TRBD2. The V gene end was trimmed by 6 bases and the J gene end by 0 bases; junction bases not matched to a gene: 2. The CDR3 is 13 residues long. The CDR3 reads CASSRDYSYEQYF. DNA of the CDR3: TGTGCCAGCAGCCGGGACTACTCCTACGAGCAGTACTTC.

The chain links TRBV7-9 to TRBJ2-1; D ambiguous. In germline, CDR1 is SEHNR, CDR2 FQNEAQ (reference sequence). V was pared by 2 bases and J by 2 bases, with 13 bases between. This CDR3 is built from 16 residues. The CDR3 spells CASSLWASVTYNEQFF. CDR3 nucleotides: TGTGCCAGCAGCTTATGGGCCAGTGTCACCTACAATGAGCAGTTCTTC.

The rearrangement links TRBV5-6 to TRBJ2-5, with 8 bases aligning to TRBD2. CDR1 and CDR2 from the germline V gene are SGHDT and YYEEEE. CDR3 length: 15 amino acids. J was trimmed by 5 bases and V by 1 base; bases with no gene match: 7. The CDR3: CASSLRAGGPETQYF. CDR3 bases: TGTGCCAGCAGCTTGCGTGCGGGGGGCCCGGAGACCCAGTACTTC.

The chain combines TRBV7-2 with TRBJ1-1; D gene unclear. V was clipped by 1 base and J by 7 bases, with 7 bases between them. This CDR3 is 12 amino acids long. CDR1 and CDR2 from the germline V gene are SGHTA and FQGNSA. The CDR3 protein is CASSLEPGEAFF. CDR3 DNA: TGTGCCAGCAGCTTAGAACCCGGTGAAGCTTTCTTT.

In DNA, the CDR3 is TGTGCCAGCAGCTGGGGAGGGGTTGGAAACACTGAAGCTTTCTTT. It translates to CASSWGGVGNTEAFF. The J gene is TRBJ1-1, the V gene TRBV5-4, with D possibly being TRBD1 (5 bases). Trimming took off 3 bases at V and 2 bases at J, with 14 bases between the two ends. The CDR3 consists of 15 residues. The germline V gene has CDR1 SGHNT and CDR2 YYREEE (reference sequence).

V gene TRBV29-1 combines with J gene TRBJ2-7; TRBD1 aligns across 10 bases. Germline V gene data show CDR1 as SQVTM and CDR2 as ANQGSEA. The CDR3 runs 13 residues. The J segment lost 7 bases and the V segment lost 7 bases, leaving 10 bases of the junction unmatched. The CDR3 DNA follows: TGCAGCGCCACCGGGACAGGGGACTCGGAGCAGTACTTC. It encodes CSATGTGDSEQYF.

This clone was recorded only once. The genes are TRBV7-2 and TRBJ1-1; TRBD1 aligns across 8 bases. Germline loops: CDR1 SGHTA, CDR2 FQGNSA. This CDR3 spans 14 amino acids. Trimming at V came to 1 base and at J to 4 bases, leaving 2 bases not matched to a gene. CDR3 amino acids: CASSLVGQGTEAFF. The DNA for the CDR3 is TGTGCCAGCAGCTTAGTCGGACAGGGCACTGAAGCTTTCTTT.

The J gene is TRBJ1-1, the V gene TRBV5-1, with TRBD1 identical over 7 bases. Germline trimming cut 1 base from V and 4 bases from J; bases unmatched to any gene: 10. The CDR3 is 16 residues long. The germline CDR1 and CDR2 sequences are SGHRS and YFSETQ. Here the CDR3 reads CASSLRGGYLGTEAFF. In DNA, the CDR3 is TGCGCCAGCAGCTTGAGAGGGGGCTATTTGGGCACTGAAGCTTTCTTT.

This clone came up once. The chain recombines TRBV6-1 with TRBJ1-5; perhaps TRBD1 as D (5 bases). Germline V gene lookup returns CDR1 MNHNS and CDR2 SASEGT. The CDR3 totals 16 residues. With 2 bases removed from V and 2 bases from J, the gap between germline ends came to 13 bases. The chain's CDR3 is CASSEFARVGNQPQHF. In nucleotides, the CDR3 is TGTGCCAGCAGTGAATTCGCCAGGGTTGGCAATCAGCCCCAGCATTTT.

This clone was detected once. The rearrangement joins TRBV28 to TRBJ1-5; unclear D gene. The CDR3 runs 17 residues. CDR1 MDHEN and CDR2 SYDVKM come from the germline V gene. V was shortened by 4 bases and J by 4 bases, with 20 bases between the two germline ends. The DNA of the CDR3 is TGTGCCAGCAGTTCCCCCCGTCGGGGATGGATTAATCAGCCCCAGCATTTT. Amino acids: CASSSPRRGWINQPQHF. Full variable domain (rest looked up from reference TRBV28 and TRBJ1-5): DVKVTQSSRYLVKRTGEKVFLECVQDMDHENMFWYRQDPGLGLRLIYFSYDVKMKEKGDIPEGYSVSREKKERFSLILESASTNQTSMYLCASSSPRRGWINQPQHFGDGTRLSIL.